Each of the 7 T cell receptor beta chains below was sequenced from the same sample in a study of T cells in Graves' hyperthyroidism and ophthalmopathy. Amplification of TCR beta CDR3 regions was performed using RNA transcripts as template. TCR CDR3 regions were first amplified by RT-PCR with HTBI primers. TCRdb itself ran the multiplex PCR reads through MiXCR, one entry per CDR3 protein. The repertoire consists of about 600,000 distinct CDR3 sequences, with 12% to 15% occurring once and the leading ten covering around 7%. The specimen was blood. The receptor source for this set is a woman under 30 with Graves' ophthalmopathy.

This clonotype appeared many times. The V gene is TRBV29-1, the J gene TRBJ1-1; D uncertain. The CDR3 loop spans 12 amino acids. Germline V gene data show CDR1 as SQVTM and CDR2 as ANQGSEA. With 7 bases removed from V and 4 bases from J, the gap between germline ends came to 13 bases. DNA for the CDR3: TGCAGCGCTGCCGAGACGGGCACTGAAGCTTTCTTT. Translated, it gives CSAAETGTEAFF.

This clonotype was observed at least ten times. V is TRBV7-9 and J is TRBJ1-1; tentative D call: TRBD1 (6 bases). This CDR3 has 16 amino acids. The ends were cut back, 3 bases at V and 3 bases at J, with 17 bases in the middle. Germline V gene sequence: CDR1 SEHNR, CDR2 FQNEAQ (reference sequence). The CDR3 spells CASSFSPGAIHTEAFF. CDR3 nucleotide sequence: TGTGCCAGCAGCTTCAGTCCAGGGGCTATCCACACTGAAGCTTTCTTT. The whole variable domain, remainder taken from reference TRBV7-9 and TRBJ1-1, is DTGVSQNPRHKITKRGQNVTFRCDPISEHNRLYWYRQTLGQGPEFLTYFQNEAQLEKSRLLSDRFSAERPKGSFSTLEIQRTEQGDSAMYLCASSFSPGAIHTEAFFGQGTRLTVV.

The chain has TRBV19 and TRBJ2-3; no clear D gene. Per germline, CDR1 LNHDA and CDR2 SQIVND (reference sequence). The CDR3 runs to 12 residues. The V end lost 3 bases, the J end lost 1 base, and 2 bases lay between the germline ends. As DNA, the CDR3 is TGTGCCAGTAGTATGGGCACAGATACGCAGTATTTT. Translated: CASSMGTDTQYF.

This clonotype was recorded at least ten times. The rearrangement uses TRBV18 and TRBJ1-1; D is uncertain. CDR1 and CDR2 (germline): KGHSH, LQKENI. CDR3 length: 16 residues. V was cut by 1 base and J by 0 bases, with 12 bases left in between. The CDR3 DNA is TGTGCCAGCTCACCACGAGCAGGCCTTATGAACACTGAAGCTTTCTTT. Translation: CASSPRAGLMNTEAFF. Looking up the rest from reference TRBV18 and TRBJ1-1 gives the full variable domain: NAGVMQNPRHLVRRRGQEARLRCSPMKGHSHVYWYRQLPEEGLKFMVYLQKENIIDESGMPKERFSAEFPKEGPSILRIQQVVRGDSAAYFCASSPRAGLMNTEAFFGQGTRLTVV.

This clonotype was detected ten times or more. The V call is TRBV9, the J call TRBJ1-1, with TRBD1 as a possible D gene (6 bases). The CDR3 extends over 15 amino acids. The germline V gene encodes CDR1 SGDLS and CDR2 YYNGEE. With 0 bases removed from V and 5 bases from J, the gap between germline ends came to 14 bases. CDR3 protein: CASSVGPGARTEAFF. The CDR3 DNA is TGTGCCAGCAGCGTAGGTCCGGGGGCGAGGACTGAAGCTTTCTTT. Full variable domain (missing parts from reference TRBV9 and TRBJ1-1): DSGVTQTPKHLITATGQRVTLRCSPRSGDLSVYWYQQSLDQGLQFLIQYYNGEERAKGNILERFSAQQFPDLHSELNLSSLELGDSALYFCASSVGPGARTEAFFGQGTRLTVV.

V is TRBV4-3 and J is TRBJ1-2, with D unclear. V was pared by 0 bases and J by 0 bases, with 8 bases between. Germline CDR1 reads LGHNA; CDR2 reads YSLEER. This CDR3 is built from 15 residues. CDR3 coding DNA: TGCGCCAGCAGCCAAGATAAATATCCTAACTATGGCTACACCTTC. Its translation: CASSQDKYPNYGYTF.

Regarding this clonotype: One junction end disagrees with the germline gene, perhaps due to a read error. This chain links TRBV7-3 with TRBJ2-1; the D call may be TRBD1 or TRBD2 (6 bases each). The J call may be incorrect, as the DNA end agrees better with TRBJ2-7. Germline V gene data show CDR1 as SGHTA and CDR2 as FQGTGA. The CDR3 spans 18 residues. The CDR3 here is CASSRGDTHPRRGNEQYF. The CDR3 DNA reads as TGTGCTAGCAGCCGAGGGGACACCCATCCGAGGCGGGGCAATGAGCAGTACTTC.